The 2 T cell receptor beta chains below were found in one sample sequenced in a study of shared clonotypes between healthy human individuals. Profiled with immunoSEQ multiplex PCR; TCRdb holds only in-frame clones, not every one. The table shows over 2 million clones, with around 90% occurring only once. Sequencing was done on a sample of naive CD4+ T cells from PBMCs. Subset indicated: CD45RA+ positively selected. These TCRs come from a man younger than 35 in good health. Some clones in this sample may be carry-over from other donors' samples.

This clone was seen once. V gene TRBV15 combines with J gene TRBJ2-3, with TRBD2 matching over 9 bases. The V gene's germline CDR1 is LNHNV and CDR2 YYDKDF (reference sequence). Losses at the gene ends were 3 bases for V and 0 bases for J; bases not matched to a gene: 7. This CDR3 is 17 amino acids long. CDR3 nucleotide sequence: TGTGCCACCAGCAGGAGGAAGACTAGCGGTAGCACAGATACGCAGTATTTT. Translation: CATSRRKTSGSTDTQYF. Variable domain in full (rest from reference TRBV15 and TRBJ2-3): DAMVIQNPRYQVTQFGKPVTLSCSQTLNHNVMYWYQQKSSQAPKLLFHYYDKDFNNEADTPDNFQSRRPNTSFCFLDIRSPGLGDTAMYLCATSRRKTSGSTDTQYFGPGTRLTVL.

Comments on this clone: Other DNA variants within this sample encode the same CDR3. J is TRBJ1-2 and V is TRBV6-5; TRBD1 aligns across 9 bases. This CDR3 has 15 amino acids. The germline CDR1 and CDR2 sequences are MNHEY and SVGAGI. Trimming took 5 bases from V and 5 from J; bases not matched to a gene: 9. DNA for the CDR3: TGTGCCAGCAGTGCATCCGGGACAGGGCGGTATGGCTACACCTTC. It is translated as CASSASGTGRYGYTF.